One T cell receptor (beta chain) is described in this entry. Its target is unknown. The junction and the germline gene differ at one end; a read error may be behind it. This sample is part of a study of cytomegalovirus exposure and HLA in healthy donors. About the research overall: Earlier work reported 117 million unique TCR beta sequences from 180 million or so T cells. Study results and caveats: Reportedly, fewer N-insertions than the roughly 600-donor mean appeared in an Asian-associated ancestry cluster in a later analysis.

The CDR3 is made up of 14 amino acids. Germline lookup yields CDR1 SGHDT and CDR2 YYEEEE. The study ran its PCR with 60 Vbeta and 13 Jbeta primers. Clones were sequenced by immunoSEQ multiplex PCR, and TCRdb holds only the in-frame ones, with some missing. The listing records approximately 190,000 clones. Sequenced: PBMCs. The receptor comes from a man aged 25-45 years in good health and CMV-seronegative. The rearrangement uses TRBV5-6 and TRBJ1-2; TRBD1 agrees at 8 bases. For the CDR3, the DNA is TGTGCCAGCATCTTGAACAGGGGGAACTATGGCTACACCTTC. This gives the protein CASILNRGNYGYTF.